This TCR beta chain was captured by sequencing in a study of beta chain features in type 1 diabetes. Overall study context: In all, approximately 110 million sorted cells from all samples were analyzed.

This clone has more than one count but fewer than ten. CDR3 length: 15 residues. With 1 base removed from V and 3 bases from J, the gap between germline ends came to 9 bases. The germline V gene encodes CDR1 LGHNA and CDR2 YSLEER. It was via CD45RO/CCR7/CD25/CD127/CD95/CD27 that CD4+ naive, central memory, regulatory and stem cell-like memory cells were sorted. Of the isolated RNA, all was reverse transcribed, and so the sequenced material was expressed TCRB transcripts. Clones were sequenced by immunoSEQ multiplex PCR, and TCRdb holds only the in-frame ones, with some missing. Among hundreds of thousands of clones listed, roughly 8% were seen once.

The chain joins TRBV4-3 to TRBJ2-2; D is ambiguous. The specimen sequenced was central memory CD4+ T cells from blood. The clonotype originates from a woman aged 18-35 years in good health. CDR3 loop: CASSQAILYTGELFF. The CDR3 region has the DNA TGCGCCAGCAGCCAAGCCATACTCTACACCGGGGAGCTGTTTTTT.